This T cell receptor beta chain was identified during a study of shared clonotypes between healthy human individuals. Germline V gene data show CDR1 as SGHAT and CDR2 as FQNNGV. The V segment lost 6 bases and the J segment 4 bases; nucleotides outside the gene matches: 2. The CDR3 runs 13 residues. Using immunoSEQ multiplex PCR, the repertoire was profiled, and TCRdb retains in-frame clones only, with some absent. The repertoire consists of about 460,000 clones, with around 77% occurring once and the leading ten covering around 12%. The source material was PBMCs. This TCR was recovered from a woman between 35 and 50 years old in good health. Some clones in this sample may be carry-over from other donors' samples. V usage is TRBV11-2 and J usage is TRBJ2-5, with 10 bases fitting TRBD2. CDR3 DNA sequence: TGTGCCAGCAGACGACTAGCGGGAGAGACCCAGTACTTC. It encodes CASRRLAGETQYF.